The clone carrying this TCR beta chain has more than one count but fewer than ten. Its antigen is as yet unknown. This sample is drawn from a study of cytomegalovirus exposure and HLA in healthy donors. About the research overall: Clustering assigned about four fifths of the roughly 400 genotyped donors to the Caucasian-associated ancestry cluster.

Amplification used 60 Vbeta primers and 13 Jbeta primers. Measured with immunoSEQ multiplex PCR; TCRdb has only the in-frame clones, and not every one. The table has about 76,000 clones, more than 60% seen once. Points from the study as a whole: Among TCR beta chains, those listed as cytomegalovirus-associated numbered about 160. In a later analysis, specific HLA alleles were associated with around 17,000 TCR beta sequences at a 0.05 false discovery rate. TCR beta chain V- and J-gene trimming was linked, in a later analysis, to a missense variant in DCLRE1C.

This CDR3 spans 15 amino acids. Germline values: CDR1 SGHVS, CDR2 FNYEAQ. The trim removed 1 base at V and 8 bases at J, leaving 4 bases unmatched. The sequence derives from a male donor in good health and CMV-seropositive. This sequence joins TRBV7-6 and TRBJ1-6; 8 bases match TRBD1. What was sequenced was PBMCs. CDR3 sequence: CASSLVLQGDSPLHF. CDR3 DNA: TGTGCCAGCAGCTTAGTATTACAGGGGGATTCACCCCTCCACTTT.